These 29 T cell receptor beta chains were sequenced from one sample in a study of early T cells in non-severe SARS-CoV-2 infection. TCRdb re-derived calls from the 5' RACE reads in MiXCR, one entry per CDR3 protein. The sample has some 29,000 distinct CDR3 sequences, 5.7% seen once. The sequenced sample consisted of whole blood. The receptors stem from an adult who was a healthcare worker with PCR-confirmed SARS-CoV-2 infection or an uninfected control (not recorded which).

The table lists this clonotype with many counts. CDR3 nucleotide sequence: TGTGCCAGTAGTATGGGGACAGGGGTATTAAATGAGCAGTTCTTC. Amino acid sequence: CASSMGTGVLNEQFF. J is TRBJ2-1 and V is TRBV19; 10 nucleotides line up with TRBD1. Germline loops: CDR1 LNHDA, CDR2 SQIVND (reference sequence). V shed 3 bases and J 7 bases; nucleotides not matched to a gene: 6. The CDR3 has 15 residues.

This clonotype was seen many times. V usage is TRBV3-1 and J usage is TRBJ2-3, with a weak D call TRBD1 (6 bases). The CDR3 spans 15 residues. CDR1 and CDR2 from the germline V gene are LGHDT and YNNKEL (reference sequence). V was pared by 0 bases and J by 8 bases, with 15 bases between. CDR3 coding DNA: TGTGCCAGCAGCCAAGAAGCGCAGGGGTTGGCTACGCAGTATTTT. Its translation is CASSQEAQGLATQYF.

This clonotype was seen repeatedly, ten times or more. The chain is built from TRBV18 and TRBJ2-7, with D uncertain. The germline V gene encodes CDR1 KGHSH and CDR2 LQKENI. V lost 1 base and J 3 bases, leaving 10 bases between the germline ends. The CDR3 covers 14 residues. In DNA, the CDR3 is TGTGCCAGCTCACCACAGTTTAACAGCTACGAGCAGTACTTC. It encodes CASSPQFNSYEQYF.

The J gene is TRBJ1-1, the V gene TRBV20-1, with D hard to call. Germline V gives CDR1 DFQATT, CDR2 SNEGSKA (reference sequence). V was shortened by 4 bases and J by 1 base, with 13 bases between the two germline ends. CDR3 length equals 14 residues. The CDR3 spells CSATPLWRNTEAFF. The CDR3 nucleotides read TGCAGTGCTACTCCGCTGTGGCGGAACACTGAAGCTTTCTTT.

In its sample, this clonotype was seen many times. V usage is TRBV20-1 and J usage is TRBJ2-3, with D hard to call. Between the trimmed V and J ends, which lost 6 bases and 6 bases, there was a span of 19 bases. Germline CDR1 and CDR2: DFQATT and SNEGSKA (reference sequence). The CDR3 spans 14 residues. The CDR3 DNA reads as TGCAGTGCCAAGGAAGACCCCCACATTGATACGCAGTATTTT. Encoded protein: CSAKEDPHIDTQYF.

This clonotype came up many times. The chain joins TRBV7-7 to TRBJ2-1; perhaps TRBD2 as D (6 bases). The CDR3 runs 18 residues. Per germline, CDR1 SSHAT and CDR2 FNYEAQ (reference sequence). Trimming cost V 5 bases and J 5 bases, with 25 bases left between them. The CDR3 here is CASSTYAPTGSNDNEQFF. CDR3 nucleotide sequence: TGTGCCAGCAGCACATACGCCCCGACCGGGAGCAACGACAATGAGCAGTTCTTC. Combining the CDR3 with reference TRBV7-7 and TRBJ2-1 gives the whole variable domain GAGVSQSPRYKVTKRGQDVTLRCDPISSHATLYWYQQALGQGPEFLTYFNYEAQPDKSGLPSDRFSAERPEGSISTLTIQRTEQRDSAMYRCASSTYAPTGSNDNEQFFGPGTRLTVL.

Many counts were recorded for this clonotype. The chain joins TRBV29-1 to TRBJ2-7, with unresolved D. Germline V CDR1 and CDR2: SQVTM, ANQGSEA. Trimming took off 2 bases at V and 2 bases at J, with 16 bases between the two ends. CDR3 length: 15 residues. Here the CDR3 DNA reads TGCAGCGTTGAATGGTCTACAGAACCTCCCTACGAGCAGTACTTC. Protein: CSVEWSTEPPYEQYF.

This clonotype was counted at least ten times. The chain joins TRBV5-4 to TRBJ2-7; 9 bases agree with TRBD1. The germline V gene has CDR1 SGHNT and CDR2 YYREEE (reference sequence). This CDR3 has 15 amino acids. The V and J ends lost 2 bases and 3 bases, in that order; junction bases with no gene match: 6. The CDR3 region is CASSLGDRVFYEQYF. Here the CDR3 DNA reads TGTGCCAGCAGCTTAGGGGACAGGGTCTTCTACGAGCAGTACTTC.

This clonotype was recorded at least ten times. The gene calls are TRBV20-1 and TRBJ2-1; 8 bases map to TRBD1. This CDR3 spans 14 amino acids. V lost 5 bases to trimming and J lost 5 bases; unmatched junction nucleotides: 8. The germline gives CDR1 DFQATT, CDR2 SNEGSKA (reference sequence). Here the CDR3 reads CSASGTGIHNEQFF. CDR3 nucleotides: TGCAGTGCTTCCGGGACAGGAATCCACAATGAGCAGTTCTTC.

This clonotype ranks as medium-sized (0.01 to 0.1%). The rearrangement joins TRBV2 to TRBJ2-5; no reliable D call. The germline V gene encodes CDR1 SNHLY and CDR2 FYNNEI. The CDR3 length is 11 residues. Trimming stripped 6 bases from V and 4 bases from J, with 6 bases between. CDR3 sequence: CASRVSETQYF. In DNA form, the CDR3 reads TGTGCCAGCAGGGTTTCAGAGACCCAGTACTTC.

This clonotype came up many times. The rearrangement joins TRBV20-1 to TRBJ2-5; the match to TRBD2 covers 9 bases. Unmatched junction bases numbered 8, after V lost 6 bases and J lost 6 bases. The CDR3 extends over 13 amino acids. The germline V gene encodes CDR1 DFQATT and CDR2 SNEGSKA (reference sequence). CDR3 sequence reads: CSAAGGLPKTQYF. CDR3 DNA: TGCAGTGCCGCGGGGGGGCTTCCGAAGACCCAGTACTTC.

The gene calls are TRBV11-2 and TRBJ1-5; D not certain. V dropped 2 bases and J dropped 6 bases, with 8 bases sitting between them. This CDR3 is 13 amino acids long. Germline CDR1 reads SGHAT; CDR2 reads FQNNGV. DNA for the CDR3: TGTGCCAGCAGCTTAAATGAAGGTCAGCCCCAGCATTTT. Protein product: CASSLNEGQPQHF. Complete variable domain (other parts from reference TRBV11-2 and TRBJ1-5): EAGVAQSPRYKIIEKRQSVAFWCNPISGHATLYWYQQILGQGPKLLIQFQNNGVVDDSQLPKDRFSAERLKGVDSTLKIQPAKLEDSAVYLCASSLNEGQPQHFGDGTRLSIL.

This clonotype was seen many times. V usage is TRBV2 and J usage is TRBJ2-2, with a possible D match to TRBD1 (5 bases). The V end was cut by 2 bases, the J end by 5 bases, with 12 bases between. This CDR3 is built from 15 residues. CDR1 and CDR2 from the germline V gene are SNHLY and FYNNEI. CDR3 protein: CASSEIGQGTGELFF. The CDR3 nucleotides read TGTGCCAGCAGTGAAATCGGGCAGGGAACCGGGGAGCTGTTTTTT.

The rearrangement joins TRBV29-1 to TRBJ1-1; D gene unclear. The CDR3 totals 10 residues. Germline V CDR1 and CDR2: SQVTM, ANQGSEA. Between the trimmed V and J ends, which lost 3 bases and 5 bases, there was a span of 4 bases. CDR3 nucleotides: TGCAGCGTTGAGGTTACTGAAGCTTTCTTT. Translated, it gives CSVEVTEAFF.

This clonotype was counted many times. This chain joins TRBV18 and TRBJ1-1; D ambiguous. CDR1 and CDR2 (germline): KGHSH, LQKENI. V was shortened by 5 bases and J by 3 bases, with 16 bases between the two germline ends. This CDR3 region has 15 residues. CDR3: CASSTAAAPYTEAFF. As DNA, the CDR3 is TGTGCCAGCTCAACCGCGGCTGCTCCCTACACTGAAGCTTTCTTT.

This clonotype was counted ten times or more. The CDR3 spells CAWSVMALVYNSPLHF. The CDR3 coding sequence is TGTGCCTGGAGTGTAATGGCATTAGTCTATAATTCACCCCTCCACTTT. The chain carries TRBV30 and TRBJ1-6; D remains ambiguous. Trimming removed 0 bases at V and 3 bases at J, with 12 bases between. This CDR3 has 16 residues. The germline V gene has CDR1 GTSNPN and CDR2 SVGIG (reference sequence). Filled out from reference TRBV30 and TRBJ1-6, the complete variable domain reads SQTIHQWPATLVQPVGSPLSLECTVEGTSNPNLYWYRQAAGRGLQLLFYSVGIGQISSEVPQNLSASRPQDRQFILSSKKLLLSDSGFYLCAWSVMALVYNSPLHFGNGTRLTVT.

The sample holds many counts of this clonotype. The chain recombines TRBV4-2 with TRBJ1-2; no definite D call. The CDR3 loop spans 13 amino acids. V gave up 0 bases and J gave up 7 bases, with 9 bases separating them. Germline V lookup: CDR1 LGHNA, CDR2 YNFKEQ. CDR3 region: CASSQENRGGYTF. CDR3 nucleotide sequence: TGTGCCAGCAGCCAAGAAAATCGTGGTGGCTACACCTTC.

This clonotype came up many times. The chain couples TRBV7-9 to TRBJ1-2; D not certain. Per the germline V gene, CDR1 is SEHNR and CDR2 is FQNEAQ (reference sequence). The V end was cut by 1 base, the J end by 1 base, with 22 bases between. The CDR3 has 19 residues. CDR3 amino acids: CASSLGQGARIWVNYGYTF. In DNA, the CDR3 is TGTGCCAGCAGCTTAGGACAAGGCGCAAGGATTTGGGTTAACTATGGCTACACCTTC.

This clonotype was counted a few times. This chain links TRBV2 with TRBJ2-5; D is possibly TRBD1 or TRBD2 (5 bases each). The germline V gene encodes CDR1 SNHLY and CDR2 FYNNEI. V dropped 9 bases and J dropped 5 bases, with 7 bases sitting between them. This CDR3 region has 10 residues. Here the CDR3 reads CARGRETQYF. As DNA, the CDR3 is TGTGCCAGGGGACGGGAGACCCAGTACTTC.

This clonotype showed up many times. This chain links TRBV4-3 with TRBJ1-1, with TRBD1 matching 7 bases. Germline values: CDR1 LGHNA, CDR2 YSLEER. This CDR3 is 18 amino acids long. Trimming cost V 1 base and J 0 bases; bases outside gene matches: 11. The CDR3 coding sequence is TGCGCCAGCAGCCAAGCGACAGGGAACTCGAACATGAACACTGAAGCTTTCTTT. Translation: CASSQATGNSNMNTEAFF.

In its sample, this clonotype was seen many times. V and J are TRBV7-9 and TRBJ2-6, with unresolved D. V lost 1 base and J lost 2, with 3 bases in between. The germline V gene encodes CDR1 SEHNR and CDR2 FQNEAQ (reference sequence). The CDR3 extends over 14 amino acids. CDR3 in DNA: TGTGCCAGCAGCTTAGTCGCTGGGGCCAACGTCCTGACTTTC. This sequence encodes CASSLVAGANVLTF.

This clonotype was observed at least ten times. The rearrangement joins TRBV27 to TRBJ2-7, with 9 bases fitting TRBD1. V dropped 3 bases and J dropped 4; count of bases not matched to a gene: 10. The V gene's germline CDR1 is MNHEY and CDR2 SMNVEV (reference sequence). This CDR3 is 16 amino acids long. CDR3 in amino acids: CASSFARPDRGYEQYF. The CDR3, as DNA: TGTGCCAGCAGTTTCGCCCGACCGGACAGGGGTTACGAGCAGTACTTC.

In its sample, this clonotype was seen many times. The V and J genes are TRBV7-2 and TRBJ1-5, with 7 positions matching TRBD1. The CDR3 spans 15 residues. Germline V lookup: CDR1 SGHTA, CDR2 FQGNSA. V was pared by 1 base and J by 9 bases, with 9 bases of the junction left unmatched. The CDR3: CASSLGAGGDPPQHF. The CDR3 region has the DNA TGTGCCAGCAGCTTAGGGGCAGGGGGAGATCCGCCCCAGCATTTT. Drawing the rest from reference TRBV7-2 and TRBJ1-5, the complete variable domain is GAGVSQSPSNKVTEKGKDVELRCDPISGHTALYWYRQSLGQGLEFLIYFQGNSAPDKSGLPSDRFSAERTGGSVSTLTIQRTQQEDSAVYLCASSLGAGGDPPQHFGDGTRLSIL.

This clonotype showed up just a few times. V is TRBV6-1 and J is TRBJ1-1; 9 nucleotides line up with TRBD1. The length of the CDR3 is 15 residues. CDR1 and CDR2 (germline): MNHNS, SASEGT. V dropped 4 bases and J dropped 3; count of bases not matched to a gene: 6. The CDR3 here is CASSARGQGDTEAFF. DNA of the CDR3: TGTGCCAGCAGTGCCCGGGGACAGGGTGACACTGAAGCTTTCTTT.

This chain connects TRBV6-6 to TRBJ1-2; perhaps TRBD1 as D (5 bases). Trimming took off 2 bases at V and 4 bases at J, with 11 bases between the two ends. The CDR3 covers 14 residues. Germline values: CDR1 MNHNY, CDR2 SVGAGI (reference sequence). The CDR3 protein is CASSYPGGAYGYTF. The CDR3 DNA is TGTGCCAGCAGTTACCCCGGGGGAGCCTATGGCTACACCTTC.

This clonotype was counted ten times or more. CDR3 coding DNA: TGTGCCAGCAGCTTGGAGGTCTACGCTGAAGCTTTCTTT. It is translated as CASSLEVYAEAFF. The chain couples TRBV5-5 to TRBJ1-1, with no clear D. CDR3 length equals 13 residues. V lost 0 bases, J lost 6 bases, and 9 bases lay in between. Germline V CDR1 and CDR2: SGHKS, YYEKEE (reference sequence). Filled out from reference TRBV5-5 and TRBJ1-1, the complete variable domain reads DAGVTQSPTHLIKTRGQQVTLRCSPISGHKSVSWYQQVLGQGPQFIFQYYEKEERGRGNFPDRFSARQFPNYSSELNVNALLLGDSALYLCASSLEVYAEAFFGQGTRLTVV.

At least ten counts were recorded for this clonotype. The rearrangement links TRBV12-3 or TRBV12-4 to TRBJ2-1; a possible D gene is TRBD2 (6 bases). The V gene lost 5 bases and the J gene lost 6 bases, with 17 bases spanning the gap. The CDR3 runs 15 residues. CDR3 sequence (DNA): TGTGCCAGCAGTGTGACTAGTTCTTGGTTCAATGAGCAGTTCTTC. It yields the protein CASSVTSSWFNEQFF.

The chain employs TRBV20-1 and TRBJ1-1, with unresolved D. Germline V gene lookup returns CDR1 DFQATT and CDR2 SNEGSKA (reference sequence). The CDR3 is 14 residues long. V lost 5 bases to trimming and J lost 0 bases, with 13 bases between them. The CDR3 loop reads CSAQEGNLNTEAFF. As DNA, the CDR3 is TGCAGTGCTCAGGAAGGCAACCTGAACACTGAAGCTTTCTTT.

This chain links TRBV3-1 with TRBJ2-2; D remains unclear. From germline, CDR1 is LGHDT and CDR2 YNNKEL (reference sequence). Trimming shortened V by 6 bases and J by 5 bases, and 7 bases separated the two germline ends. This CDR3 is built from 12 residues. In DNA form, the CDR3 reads TGTGCCAGCAGTCCCGAGACCGGGGAGCTGTTTTTT. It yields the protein CASSPETGELFF.